Listed here are 3 T cell receptor beta chains from one sample, sequenced in a study of human T cells and chemical hapten exposure. TCRdb called the RACE reads again in MiXCR, with one record for every CDR3 protein. In the table there are 120,000 or so distinct CDR3 sequences, around 13% of which are singletons. Time point noted: patch test 1, 2 weeks after DPC sensitization. Treatment defined: therapeutic diphenylcyclopropenone sensitization with weekly scalp DPC. The specimen comprised whole blood, sampled in connection with sensitization to the hapten diphenylcyclopropenone (DPC). The receptor source for this set is a man between 18 and 35 years old with alopecia areata. Some clones in this sample may be carry-over from other donors' samples.

This clonotype has more than one count but fewer than ten. The chain links TRBV28 to TRBJ2-3; unclear D gene. Per the germline V gene, CDR1 is MDHEN and CDR2 is SYDVKM. Trimming shortened V by 3 bases and J by 1 base, and 11 bases separated the two germline ends. The CDR3 has 15 residues. CDR3 coding DNA: TGTGCCAGCAGTTTCCCTGACCGACGCACAGATACGCAGTATTTT. Translation: CASSFPDRRTDTQYF.

The chain employs TRBV6-2 or TRBV6-3 and TRBJ2-5, with 8 bases that match TRBD1. CDR3 size: 14 residues. J lost 3 bases, V lost 7 bases, and 7 bases had no gene match. Germline V lookup: CDR1 MNHEY, CDR2 SVGEGT. The CDR3 loop is CASTPGTGEETQYF. The DNA for the CDR3 is TGTGCCAGCACCCCCGGGACAGGCGAAGAGACCCAGTACTTC.

V gene TRBV7-6 combines with J gene TRBJ2-1; 11 nucleotides align to TRBD2. Germline loops: CDR1 SGHVS, CDR2 FNYEAQ. The V gene end was trimmed by 0 bases and the J gene end by 2 bases; junction bases not matched to a gene: 15. CDR3 length equals 21 residues. Written as DNA, the CDR3 is TGTGCCAGCAGCTTAGCGGACCCTAGCGGGGGGCCGCAGACTCCCTACAATGAGCAGTTCTTC. This gives the protein CASSLADPSGGPQTPYNEQFF.